This TCR beta chain was observed in a study of T cell responses to AZD1222 COVID-19 vaccine (dated by TCRdb to the early 2020s). A note on the overall study: AZD1222 recipients given second doses at about 4 weeks or at about 12 weeks were pooled, since spike-specific TCR depth and breadth were not found to differ between the two schedules. Trial participants were enrolled into age subgroups of 18-55, 56-69 and 70-plus years, which contained around 150, 28 and 57 TCR-sequenced participants, respectively. A total of just over 230 trial participants underwent TCR sequencing, of whom roughly 210 had received two doses of AZD1222 and roughly 26 had received two doses of the MenACWY control vaccine.

What the authors observed across the whole study: Conclusions about previously exposed vaccinees are limited, since just a handful of AZD1222 recipients were seropositive for SARS-CoV-2 at baseline. Most participants were white British and females outnumbered males, and the authors suggested that clonal diversity may have been underestimated. The whole spike protein was spanned by vaccine-associated CD4 TCRs, and dominant responses were seen in regions 160-218 and 743-854. Spike-specific TCR breadth and depth rose significantly after two AZD1222 doses compared with day 0 and with MenACWY recipients. The 56-69-year group was small, and its depth increase did not reach significance, likely because of low power. Reportedly, almost half of the unique spike-specific TCRs recognized epitopes lying outside the regions that are mutated in the B.1.351 and B.1.1.7 variants. Because no samples from the day 14 peak response were available, repertoires could be characterized only after the peak T cell response.

On this clone itself: The antigen it binds to is not known. No much larger clone exists at a distance of one base, and base qualities are not known.

The CDR3 regions of human TCRbeta chains were analyzed by immunosequencing. Concerning the study's data processing: TCRs in the repertoires were matched against a reference library of SARS-CoV-2-specific TCRs that had been generated with the MIRA antigen-specificity platform. Breadth meant the fraction of unique TCRs that were SARS-CoV-2-associated, whereas depth meant the fraction of total T cells that were SARS-CoV-2-associated. Using the MIRA data, each spike-specific TCR was mapped to the spike region that the TCR reacts to and placed in a CD4 or CD8 class. Log10-transformed breadth and depth values were compared by one-way ANOVA with Sidak's multiple comparisons tests. The table comes from immuneACCESS by way of TCRdb, which keeps in-frame sequences with V and J called. Part of the clones is missing from these tables; in studies checked, under half for an unresolved V gene and the rest for unknown reasons. V and J calls and clone size are as listed in that table; D and trimming were resolved from the DNA. The sample table records around 69,000 clones; about 88% of these occur just once. Under 13% of the sample lies in the top ten.

The CDR3 covers 13 residues, taking in both the cysteine and the phenylalanine. Only the CDR3 DNA is retained, 39 bases long and in frame from the first base. Unmatched junction bases come to 7, with V trimmed by 6 bases and J by 7 bases. CDR1 and CDR2 were assigned from the germline V gene as SGHAT and FQNNGV. The sample's time point label, in plain terms: baseline before first vaccination. Vaccinee samples were obtained from the UK trials COV001 and COV002, which included a single-blind randomized controlled phase 2/3 trial of AZD1222 (ChAdOx1 nCoV-19) in healthy adults. For TCRbeta chain sequencing, PBMC samples from trial participants were taken at day 0 and at day 28 after the second dose.

This sequence was found in an adult in good health. This sample comprised peripheral blood, obtained on day 0 of AZD1222 vaccination. The rearrangement combines TRBV11-2 with TRBJ1-2, with 8 middle bases fitting TRBD1. The CDR3 protein is CASSAGGEGGYTF. The DNA sequence reads TGTGCCAGCAGTGCAGGGGGCGAAGGTGGCTACACCTTC.